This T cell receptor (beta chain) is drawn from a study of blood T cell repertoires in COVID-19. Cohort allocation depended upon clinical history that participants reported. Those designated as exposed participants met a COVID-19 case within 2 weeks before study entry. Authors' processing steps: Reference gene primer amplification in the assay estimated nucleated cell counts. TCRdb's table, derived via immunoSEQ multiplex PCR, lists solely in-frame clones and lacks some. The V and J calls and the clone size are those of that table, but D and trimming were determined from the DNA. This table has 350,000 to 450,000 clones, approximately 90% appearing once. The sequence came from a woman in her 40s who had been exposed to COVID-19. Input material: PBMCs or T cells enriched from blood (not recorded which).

DNA of the CDR3: TGTGCCAGCAGCTTAAGGGGAAACTTGGTCCGAAATGGCTACACCTTC. Its translation: CASSLRGNLVRNGYTF. The chain employs TRBV7-8 and TRBJ1-2, with D maybe TRBD1 (5 bases). The CDR3 totals 16 residues. CDR1 and CDR2 (germline): SGHVS, FQNEAQ. V was trimmed by 2 bases and J by 6 bases, leaving 19 bases between them.